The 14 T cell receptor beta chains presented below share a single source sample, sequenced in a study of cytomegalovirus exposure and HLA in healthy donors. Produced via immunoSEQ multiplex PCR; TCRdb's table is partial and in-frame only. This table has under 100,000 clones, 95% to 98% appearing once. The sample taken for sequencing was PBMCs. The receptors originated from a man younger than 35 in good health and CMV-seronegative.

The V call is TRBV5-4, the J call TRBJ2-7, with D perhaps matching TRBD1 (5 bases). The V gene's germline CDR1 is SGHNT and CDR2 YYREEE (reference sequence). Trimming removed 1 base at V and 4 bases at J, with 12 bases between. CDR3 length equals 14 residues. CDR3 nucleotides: TGTGCCAGCAGCTTGAACAGGAACAATTACGAGCAGTACTTC. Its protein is CASSLNRNNYEQYF.

CDR3 region: CASSILRAVEQYV. DNA for the CDR3: TGTGCCAGCAGCATATTGCGGGCTGTCGAGCAGTACGTC. This sequence joins TRBV5-4 and TRBJ2-7, with D maybe TRBD2 (5 bases). The germline V and J ends were trimmed by 4 bases and 6 bases, with 14 bases remaining between them. CDR1 SGHNT and CDR2 YYREEE come from the germline V gene (reference sequence). CDR3 length: 13 amino acids.

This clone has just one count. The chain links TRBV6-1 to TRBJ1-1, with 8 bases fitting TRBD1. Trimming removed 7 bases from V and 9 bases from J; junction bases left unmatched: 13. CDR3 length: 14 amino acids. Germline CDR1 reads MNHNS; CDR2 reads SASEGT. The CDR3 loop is CASIERTGPFQAFF. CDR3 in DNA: TGTGCCAGCATTGAGCGGACAGGGCCGTTCCAAGCTTTCTTT.

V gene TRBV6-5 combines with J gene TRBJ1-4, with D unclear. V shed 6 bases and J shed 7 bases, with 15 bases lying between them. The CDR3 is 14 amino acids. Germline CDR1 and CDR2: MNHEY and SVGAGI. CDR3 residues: CASREDLLREKLFF. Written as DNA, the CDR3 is TGTGCCAGCAGGGAGGACCTGTTACGTGAAAAACTGTTTTTT.

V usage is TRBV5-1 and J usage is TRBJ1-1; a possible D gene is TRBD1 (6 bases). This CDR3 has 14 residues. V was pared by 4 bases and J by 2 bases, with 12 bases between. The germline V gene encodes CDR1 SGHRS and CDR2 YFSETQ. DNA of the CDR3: TGCGCCAGCAGCCCAGGGGAACTTAACACTGAAGCTTTCTTT. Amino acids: CASSPGELNTEAFF.

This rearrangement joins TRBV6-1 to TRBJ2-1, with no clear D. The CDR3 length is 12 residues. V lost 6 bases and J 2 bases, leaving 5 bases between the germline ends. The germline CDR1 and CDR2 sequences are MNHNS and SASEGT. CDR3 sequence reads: CASSHTYNEQFF. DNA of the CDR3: TGTGCCAGCAGCCACACCTACAATGAGCAGTTCTTC.

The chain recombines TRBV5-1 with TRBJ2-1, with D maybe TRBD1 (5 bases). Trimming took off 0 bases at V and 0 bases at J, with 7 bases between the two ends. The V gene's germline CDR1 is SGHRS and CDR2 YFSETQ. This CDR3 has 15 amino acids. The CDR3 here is CASSLAQGSYNEQFF. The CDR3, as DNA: TGCGCCAGCAGCTTGGCTCAGGGCTCCTACAATGAGCAGTTCTTC. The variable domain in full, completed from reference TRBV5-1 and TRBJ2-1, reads KAGVTQTPRYLIKTRGQQVTLSCSPISGHRSVSWYQQTPGQGLQFLFEYFSETQRNKGNFPGRFSGRQFSNSRSEMNVSTLELGDSALYLCASSLAQGSYNEQFFGPGTRLTVL.

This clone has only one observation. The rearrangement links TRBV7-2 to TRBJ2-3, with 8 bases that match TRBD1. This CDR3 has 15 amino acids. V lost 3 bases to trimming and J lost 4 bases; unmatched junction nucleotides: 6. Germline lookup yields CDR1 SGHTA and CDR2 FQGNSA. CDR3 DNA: TGTGCCAGCAGCTTCGGACAGGGCCGCCCAGATACGCAGTATTTT. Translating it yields CASSFGQGRPDTQYF.

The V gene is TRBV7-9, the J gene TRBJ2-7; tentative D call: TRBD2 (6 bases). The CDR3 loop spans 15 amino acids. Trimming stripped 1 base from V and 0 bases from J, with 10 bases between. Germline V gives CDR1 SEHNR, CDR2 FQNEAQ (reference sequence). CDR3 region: CASSLGDFSSYEQYF. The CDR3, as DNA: TGTGCCAGCAGCTTAGGGGACTTTAGCTCCTACGAGCAGTACTTC.

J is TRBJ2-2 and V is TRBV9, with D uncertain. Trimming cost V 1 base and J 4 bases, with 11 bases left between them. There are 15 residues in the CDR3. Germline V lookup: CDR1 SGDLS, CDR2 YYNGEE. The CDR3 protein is CASSVSGSTTGELFF. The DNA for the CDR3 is TGTGCCAGCAGCGTATCCGGTTCTACCACCGGGGAGCTGTTTTTT.

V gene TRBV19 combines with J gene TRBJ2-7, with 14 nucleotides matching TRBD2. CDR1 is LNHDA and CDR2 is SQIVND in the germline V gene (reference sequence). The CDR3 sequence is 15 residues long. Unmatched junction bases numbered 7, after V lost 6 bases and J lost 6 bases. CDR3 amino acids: CASRGLAGEASEQYF. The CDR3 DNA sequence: TGTGCCAGTAGGGGACTAGCGGGAGAAGCCAGCGAGCAGTACTTC.

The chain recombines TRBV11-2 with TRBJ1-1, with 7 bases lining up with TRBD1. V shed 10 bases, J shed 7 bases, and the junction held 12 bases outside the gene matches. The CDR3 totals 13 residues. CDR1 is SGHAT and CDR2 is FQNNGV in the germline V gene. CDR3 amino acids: CANRLLAGGEAFF. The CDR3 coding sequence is TGTGCCAACCGCCTGCTGGCAGGGGGTGAAGCTTTCTTT.

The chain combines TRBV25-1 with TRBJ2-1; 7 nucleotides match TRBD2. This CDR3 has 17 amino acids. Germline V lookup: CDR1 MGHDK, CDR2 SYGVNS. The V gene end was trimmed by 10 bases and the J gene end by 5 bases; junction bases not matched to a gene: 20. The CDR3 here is CATVPSAGVGPHNEQFF. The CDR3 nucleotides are TGTGCCACGGTCCCGTCGGCGGGAGTAGGACCCCACAATGAGCAGTTCTTC.

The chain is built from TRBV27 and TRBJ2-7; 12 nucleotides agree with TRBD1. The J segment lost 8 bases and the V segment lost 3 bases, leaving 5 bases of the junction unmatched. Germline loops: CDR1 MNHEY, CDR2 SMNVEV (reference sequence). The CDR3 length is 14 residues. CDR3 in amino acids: CASSLGQGAGKQYV. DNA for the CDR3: TGTGCCAGCAGTTTGGGACAGGGGGCTGGTAAGCAGTACGTC.